This record covers a single TCR beta chain. What it binds is unknown. The sample's treatment: about 20 received Ad26.COV2.S at low or high dose, single or two shots; a few received placebo; per-sample allocation not given. Repertoires come from day 63 after the first vaccine or placebo injection. The entry originates in a study of Ad26.COV2.S vaccination and SARS-CoV-2 variants. Study overall: Participants got Ad26.COV2.S intramuscularly, once or twice 56 days apart. Findings of the study overall: Those who received the vaccine showed greater spike-specific TCR breadth than those given placebo. Vaccine and placebo groups showed comparable non-spike TCR breadth.

Sequenced by immunoSEQ multiplex PCR; TCRdb stores in-frame clones only, minus some. The table has 350,000 to 450,000 clones, approximately 84% seen once. Trimming took off 3 bases at V and 6 bases at J, with 6 bases between the two ends. Looked up from germline, CDR1 is SGDLS and CDR2 is YYNGEE. The CDR3 is 12 residues long. The chain combines TRBV9 with TRBJ2-2; D gene unclear. Material: peripheral blood, obtained in a trial of Ad26.COV2.S vaccine versus placebo. The receptor was isolated from a person aged 18-65 years who received the Ad26.COV2.S COVID-19 vaccine or a placebo. In DNA form, the CDR3 reads TGTGCCAGCAGCGCTCTCTCCGGGGAGCTGTTTTTT. As protein: CASSALSGELFF.